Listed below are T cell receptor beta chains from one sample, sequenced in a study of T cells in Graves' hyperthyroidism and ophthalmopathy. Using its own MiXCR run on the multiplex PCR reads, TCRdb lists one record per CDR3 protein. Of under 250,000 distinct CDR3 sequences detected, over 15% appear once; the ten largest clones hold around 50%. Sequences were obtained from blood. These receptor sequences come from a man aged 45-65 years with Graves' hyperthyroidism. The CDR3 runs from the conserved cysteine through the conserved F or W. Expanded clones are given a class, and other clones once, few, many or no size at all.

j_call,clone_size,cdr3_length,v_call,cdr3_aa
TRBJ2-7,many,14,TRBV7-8,CASSPRDRGREQYF
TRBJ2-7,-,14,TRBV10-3,CAISESTGNYEQYF
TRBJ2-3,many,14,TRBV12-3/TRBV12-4,CASMPTGPTDTQYF
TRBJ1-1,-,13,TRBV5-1,CASSPAGATEAFF
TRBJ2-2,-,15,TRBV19,CASMGLAEPTGELFF
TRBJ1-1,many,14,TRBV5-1,CASSLAGWGTEAFF
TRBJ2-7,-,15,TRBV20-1,CSASSWTGFSYEQYF
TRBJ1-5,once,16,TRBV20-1,CSASVGTGNSNQPQHF
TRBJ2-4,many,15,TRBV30,CAWSVGRGAKNIQYF
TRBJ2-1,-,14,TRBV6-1,CASTQGGAYNEQFF
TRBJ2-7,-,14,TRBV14,CASSQAGTSYEQYF
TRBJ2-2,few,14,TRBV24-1,CATSDIPNTGELFF
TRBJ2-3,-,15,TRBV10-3,CAIGGLAGATDTQYF